The 7 T cell receptor beta chains below come from one sample, sequenced in a study of shared clonotypes between healthy human individuals. The method was immunoSEQ multiplex PCR; TCRdb's version includes in-frame clones alone and lacks a portion of them. The table has more than 450,000 clones, approximately 79% seen once. Sequencing used PBMCs. The receptors derive from a woman aged 40 to 55 in good health. Some clones in this sample may be carry-over from other donors' samples.

This clone was observed once. The rearrangement links TRBV7-9 to TRBJ1-4, with TRBD1 matching over 9 bases. Germline lookup yields CDR1 SEHNR and CDR2 FQNEAQ (reference sequence). The CDR3 is made up of 15 amino acids. The ends lost 6 bases at V and 6 bases at J; junction bases unmatched: 8. The CDR3 protein is CASSQDGTGYEKLFF. CDR3 bases: TGTGCCAGCAGTCAAGATGGGACAGGGTATGAAAAACTGTTTTTT.

This clone was found once. Other DNA sequences in this sample translate to the same CDR3. This chain links TRBV18 with TRBJ1-2, with 8 nucleotides matching TRBD1. Germline loops: CDR1 KGHSH, CDR2 LQKENI. The J segment lost 5 bases and the V segment lost 2 bases, leaving 1 base of the junction unmatched. This CDR3 comprises 13 residues. The CDR3 is CASSPDRGYGYTF. The CDR3 DNA reads TGTGCCAGCTCACCAGACAGGGGTTATGGCTACACCTTC.

The chain employs TRBV14 and TRBJ2-4; D gene uncertain. With 4 bases removed from V and 5 bases from J, the gap between germline ends came to 9 bases. The CDR3 is made up of 13 amino acids. Germline V gene lookup returns CDR1 SGHDN and CDR2 FVKESK. The CDR3 sequence is CASSPEVQNIQYF. The CDR3 nucleotides read TGTGCCAGCAGCCCAGAGGTCCAAAACATTCAGTACTTC.

This clone was seen just once. Other nucleotide sequences from this sample produce the same CDR3. The gene calls are TRBV5-1 and TRBJ1-2; no clear D. Trimming shortened V by 4 bases and J by 1 base, and 8 bases separated the two germline ends. CDR1 is SGHRS and CDR2 is YFSETQ in the germline V gene. This CDR3 contains 13 residues. This CDR3 is CASSPDGNYGYTF. The CDR3 DNA is TGCGCCAGCAGCCCGGACGGTAACTATGGCTACACCTTC.

The chain is built from TRBV5-6 and TRBJ2-7; a possible D gene is TRBD2 (5 bases). The CDR3 sequence is 15 residues long. CDR1 is SGHDT, CDR2 YYEEEE, per germline. Trimming stripped 5 bases from V and 0 bases from J, with 15 bases between. The CDR3 DNA reads TGTGCCAGCAGTCCCCCTGACGGGGACTCCTACGAGCAGTACTTC. Translated: CASSPPDGDSYEQYF.

The chain carries TRBV6-5 and TRBJ1-5; unclear D gene. The V gene lost 6 bases and the J gene lost 4 bases, with 7 bases spanning the gap. CDR1 is MNHEY, CDR2 SVGAGI, per germline. This CDR3 has 12 residues. CDR3 in amino acids: CASSPRNQPQHF. CDR3 DNA: TGTGCCAGCAGCCCCAGAAATCAGCCCCAGCATTTT.

The V gene is TRBV5-4, the J gene TRBJ2-3; the D is unclear. Germline values: CDR1 SGHNT, CDR2 YYREEE (reference sequence). There are 13 residues in the CDR3. V dropped 4 bases and J dropped 3 bases, with 9 bases sitting between them. The CDR3 loop is CASSHDPTDTQYF. For the CDR3, the DNA is TGTGCCAGCAGCCATGATCCAACAGATACGCAGTATTTT.